These T cell receptor beta chains were read from a single sample in a study of shared clonotypes between healthy human individuals. Sequencing was performed with immunoSEQ multiplex PCR; in TCRdb, only in-frame clones are kept and a portion is missing. This table has some 700,000 clones, 90% appearing once. Sequencing was performed on memory CD8+ T cells from PBMCs. The receptors were gathered from a young man in good health. Some clones in this sample may be carry-over from other donors' samples. Both conserved end residues are part of each CDR3. Fields, in order: V gene, J gene, clone size, D gene, CDR3 DNA, CDR3 protein. A D gene is named only where the DNA matches it firmly. Some rows mark clone size as missing; the rest say once, few, many or name a class of expanded clone.

TRBV7-9,TRBJ2-7,-,-,TGTGCCAGCAGCTTCCCGGACAGCTACGAGCAGTACTTC,CASSFPDSYEQYF
TRBV28,TRBJ2-7,-,-,TGTGCCAGCAGTTTAACGTCTCTGACAGGCTCCTACGAGCAGTACTTC,CASSLTSLTGSYEQYF
TRBV27,TRBJ2-3,-,-,TGTGCCAGCAGTCCCCTCCCACTCGGATCCTACACAGATACGCAGTATTTT,CASSPLPLGSYTDTQYF
TRBV5-4,TRBJ1-4,-,-,TGTGCCAGCAGCTTGGCCTCGGGGGGCCGACCCGAAAAACTGTTTTTT,CASSLASGGRPEKLFF
TRBV4-1,TRBJ2-7,-,TRBD2,TGCGCCAGCAGCCAAACCGGACTAGCGGGATTCAGGTACGAGCAGTACTTC,CASSQTGLAGFRYEQYF
TRBV28,TRBJ2-1,-,-,TGTGCCAGCAGGGACGACTGGCGCTCCTACAATGAGCAGTTCTTC,CASRDDWRSYNEQFF
TRBV27,TRBJ1-4,-,TRBD1,TGTGCCAGCAGTTTAAGGGACAGACATGAAAAACTGTTTTTT,CASSLRDRHEKLFF
TRBV28,TRBJ2-7,-,-,TGTGCCAGCGGCTCACCGGCGGACTCCTACGAGCAGTACTTC,CASGSPADSYEQYF
TRBV10-3,TRBJ1-1,few,-,TGTGCCATCAGTGAGTCGGGGGGTGCTTTCTTT,CAISESGGAFF
TRBV11-2,TRBJ2-7,-,-,TGTGCCAGCAGCTTAGATCCAAACAGATGGACTATATTC,CASSLDPNRWTIF
TRBV28,TRBJ2-5,-,-,TGTGCCAGCAGTTTGCTGGGGAGTGTTAAGTACTTC,CASSLLGSVKYF
TRBV21-1,TRBJ2-5,once,-,TGTGCCAGCAGCTCCCCCCCGTCTGAGACCCAGTACTTC,CASSSPPSETQYF
TRBV7-8,TRBJ1-4,-,TRBD1,TGTGCCAGCAGCTTTAACAGGGGGCTGGGAGAAAAACTGTTTTTT,CASSFNRGLGEKLFF
TRBV7-9,TRBJ2-7,-,TRBD1,TGTGCCACTCAGACAGGGGATTTATACGAGCAGTACTTC,CATQTGDLYEQYF
TRBV27,TRBJ2-3,-,TRBD2,TGTGCCAGCAGTTTAAGGGCCCCGGGACTAGCGCAAGATACGCAGTATTTT,CASSLRAPGLAQDTQYF
TRBV27,TRBJ2-7,-,-,TGTGCCAGCAGTGTTGGACAGACCTACGAGCAGTACTTC,CASSVGQTYEQYF
TRBV4-1,TRBJ2-1,-,TRBD2,TGCGCCAGCAGCCAAGTGGAGCGGGATCCACCCTACAATGAGCAGTTCTTC,CASSQVERDPPYNEQFF
TRBV28,TRBJ2-2,-,TRBD1,TGTGCCAGCTCCCAAGGGGGCACAGGGAAGACGAACACCGGGGAGCTGTTTTTT,CASSQGGTGKTNTGELFF
TRBV19,TRBJ2-7,-,TRBD1,TGTGCCAGTAGTATATGGGGACAGGGGGTAGACTACGAGCAGTACTTC,CASSIWGQGVDYEQYF
TRBV29-1,TRBJ2-1,-,TRBD2,TGCAGCGTTGAAAAGGCGGGGAGGGCCGACAATGAGCAGTTCTTC,CSVEKAGRADNEQFF
TRBV9,TRBJ2-3,-,-,TGTGCCAGCAGCGTACTTAGAGACACAGATACGCAGTATTTT,CASSVLRDTDTQYF
TRBV27,TRBJ2-7,-,TRBD2,TGTGCCAGCAGTTTCCTAGGGACTAGCGGGAGTTCCTACGAGCAGTACTTC,CASSFLGTSGSSYEQYF
TRBV7-9,TRBJ1-5,few,-,TGTGCCAGCAGCTCCTCGACTGATTCCTGGCAGCCCCAGCATTTT,CASSSSTDSWQPQHF
TRBV6-6,TRBJ2-4,-,-,TGTGCCAGCAGTCTCCTGGGGGGAAACATTCAGTACTTC,CASSLLGGNIQYF
TRBV14,TRBJ2-1,-,-,TGTGCCAGCAGCCGCAGCAGGGACTCCTACAATGAGCAGTTCTTC,CASSRSRDSYNEQFF
TRBV7-3,TRBJ1-3,-,-,TGTGCCAGCAGCTTAGGGGGGCCCGGGAACACCATATATTTT,CASSLGGPGNTIYF
TRBV7-8,TRBJ1-2,-,TRBD1,TGTGCCAGCAGCAGAGACCCGGGACAGCTAAATGGCTACACCTTC,CASSRDPGQLNGYTF
TRBV27,TRBJ1-2,-,-,TGTGCCAGCAGTCCAACCGGACGCGCCCGGTATGGCTACACCTTC,CASSPTGRARYGYTF
TRBV15,TRBJ2-5,-,TRBD2,TGTGCCACCAGCAGAGATCTTCCTAGCGGGCCGCAAGAGACCCAGTACTTC,CATSRDLPSGPQETQYF
TRBV6-1,TRBJ2-7,-,TRBD1,TGTGCCAGCAGAAGAGGGACAGGGATCGGTTACGAGCAGTACTTC,CASRRGTGIGYEQYF
TRBV27,TRBJ2-1,-,TRBD2,TGTGCCAGCAGTTTACTAGCGGGAGACGGTGAGCAGTTCTTC,CASSLLAGDGEQFF
TRBV9,TRBJ2-7,-,TRBD1,TGTGCCAGCAGCCCCCTAGGGGGGACAGGGGCTGTCTACGAGCAGTACTTC,CASSPLGGTGAVYEQYF
TRBV19,TRBJ1-1,-,-,TGTGCCAGTAGTATAGGTCGAATCACTGAAGCTTTCTTT,CASSIGRITEAFF
TRBV4-3,TRBJ2-3,-,-,TGCGCCAGCAGCCAAGATGTGGCAGGGGGGGAGGCAGATACGCAGTATTTT,CASSQDVAGGEADTQYF
TRBV10-3,TRBJ2-5,-,TRBD1,TGTGCCATCAGTGTTCGGGACAGGGGGCTAGAGACCCAGTACTTC,CAISVRDRGLETQYF
TRBV4-3,TRBJ2-3,-,TRBD2,TGCGCCAGCAGCCTGAATTTGCGGGAGATAGATACGCAGTATTTT,CASSLNLREIDTQYF
TRBV9,TRBJ1-1,-,TRBD1,TGTGCCAGCAGCGTAGGGACAGGAAGAACTGAAGCTTTCTTT,CASSVGTGRTEAFF
TRBV7-9,TRBJ1-1,-,TRBD1,TGTGCCAGCAGGCCGACAGGGGGGAGGAACACTGAAGCTTTCTTT,CASRPTGGRNTEAFF
TRBV5-1,TRBJ1-1,-,-,TGCGCCAGCAGCCCCAGACAAATCAACACTGAAGCTTTCTTT,CASSPRQINTEAFF
TRBV7-8,TRBJ2-3,-,-,TGTGCCAGCAGGAGCCCCGGGGGCACAGATACGCAGTATTTT,CASRSPGGTDTQYF
TRBV6-5,TRBJ2-7,-,-,TGTGCCAGCAGTTACCGAGAGGGCCCCTACGAGCAGTACTTC,CASSYREGPYEQYF
TRBV9,TRBJ2-1,-,-,TGTGCCAGCAGCGTTGGTCACAATGAGCAGTTCTTC,CASSVGHNEQFF
TRBV4-3,TRBJ2-1,-,TRBD2,TGCGCCAGCAGCCAAGTTATTTTAGGCGGCGGGAGGGCCTACAATGAGCAGTTCTTC,CASSQVILGGGRAYNEQFF
TRBV18,TRBJ2-7,-,TRBD1,TGTGCCAGCTCCCGACCGGGACAGACAACCTTAGGCGAGCAGTACTTC,CASSRPGQTTLGEQYF
TRBV28,TRBJ2-7,-,TRBD2,TGTGCCAGCAGCCCCCTGGGACTAGCGGGAGGTACCTACGAGCAGTACTTC,CASSPLGLAGGTYEQYF